This T cell receptor beta chain was recorded in a study of early T cells in non-severe SARS-CoV-2 infection. Study observations and caveats: VDJdb-based annotation leaned toward anti-spike CD8 responses and missed private and CD4 specificities.

Germline CDR1 and CDR2: SGDLS and YYNGEE. V was cut by 0 bases and J by 0 bases, with 7 bases left in between. The CDR3 runs 14 residues. Notes on this clonotype: Its antigen is not known.

TCRdb recomputed calls from the 5' RACE reads with MiXCR, one row per CDR3 protein. The table lists tens of thousands of distinct CDR3 sequences, roughly a sixth of them singletons. This rearrangement joins TRBV9 to TRBJ2-7; D may be TRBD1 (5 bases). Sequenced input: whole blood. This TCR derives from an adult who was a healthcare worker with PCR-confirmed SARS-CoV-2 infection or an uninfected control (not recorded which). Written as DNA, the CDR3 is TGTGCCAGCAGCGTAGATGGGGCCTCCTACGAGCAGTACTTC. It encodes CASSVDGASYEQYF.